The 23 T cell receptor beta chains below come from one sample, sequenced in a study of long-term antiretroviral therapy in people with HIV (dated by TCRdb to the early 2020s). The immunoSEQ hsTCRB v3.0 assay was used at survey level resolution to sequence the TRB variable region. TCRdb's version of the immuneACCESS table is confined to in-frame rearrangements and falls short of the full clone set. An unresolved V gene accounts for under half of the shortfall where checked; the remainder is of unknown origin. This sample is represented by about 21,000 clones; about nine tenths of them were singletons. 9.2% of the sample is in the top ten clones. The material was unsorted PBMCs, obtained approximately 4.5 years before starting antiretroviral therapy. The receptors were sampled from a woman between 25 and 40 years old with HIV.

V gene TRBV9 combines with J gene TRBJ2-3; D might be TRBD1 (5 bases). Trimming pared 3 bases from V and 0 bases from J, leaving 17 bases between. Germline loops: CDR1 SGDLS, CDR2 YYNGEE. This CDR3 comprises 17 residues. The CDR3 reads CASSAPPREASTDTQYF. The CDR3 DNA is TGTGCCAGCAGCGCCCCCCCCAGGGAAGCAAGCACAGATACGCAGTATTTT.

The genes are TRBV10-3 and TRBJ1-2, with a possible D match to TRBD1 (5 bases). CDR3 length: 15 residues. Germline values: CDR1 ENHRY, CDR2 SYGVKD. Trimming took off 10 bases at V and 1 base at J, with 19 bases between the two ends. The CDR3 reads CASKPESTVNYGYTF. The CDR3 nucleotides read TGTGCCAGCAAGCCCGAGTCGACAGTTAACTATGGCTACACCTTC.

This clone was observed once. The V call is TRBV20-1, the J call TRBJ1-3; perhaps TRBD1 as D (5 bases). The CDR3 sequence is 11 residues long. Germline assignment: CDR1 DFQATT and CDR2 SNEGSKA (reference sequence). V gave up 6 bases and J gave up 4 bases, with 7 bases separating them. The CDR3 DNA reads TGCAGTGCCAGGGACGGAAACACCATATATTTT. Protein sequence: CSARDGNTIYF.

This clone appeared once. The chain links TRBV10-3 to TRBJ1-4, with TRBD1 identical over 8 bases. The germline CDR1 and CDR2 sequences are ENHRY and SYGVKD. J lost 5 bases, V lost 8 bases, and 7 bases had no gene match. The CDR3 is made up of 14 amino acids. CDR3 in DNA: TGTGCCATCCGAGGACAGGGCTCCAATGAAAAACTGTTTTTT. It specifies CAIRGQGSNEKLFF.

This sequence joins TRBV27 and TRBJ1-6; D not certain. Looked up from germline, CDR1 is MNHEY and CDR2 is SMNVEV (reference sequence). This CDR3 comprises 15 residues. Trimming removed 6 bases from V and 4 bases from J, with 13 bases in between. The CDR3 loop is CASRDSNLYNSPLHF. Written as DNA, the CDR3 is TGTGCCAGCAGAGACTCAAACCTTTATAATTCACCCCTCCACTTT.

The V gene is TRBV5-1, the J gene TRBJ2-1; tentative D call: TRBD2 (6 bases). Germline loops: CDR1 SGHRS, CDR2 YFSETQ. V gave up 0 bases and J gave up 4 bases, with 14 bases separating them. The CDR3 contains 16 residues. The CDR3 nucleotides read TGCGCCAGCAGCTTGGCCCCCGGGGGTTTATACAATGAGCAGTTCTTC. Amino acids: CASSLAPGGLYNEQFF.

The V gene is TRBV5-1, the J gene TRBJ2-1, with 9 bases matching TRBD2. Germline CDR1 reads SGHRS; CDR2 reads YFSETQ. Trimming cost V 0 bases and J 6 bases; bases outside gene matches: 16. CDR3 length: 19 residues. The CDR3 nucleotides read TGCGCCAGCAGCTTGGGGGCGGGGGGGCTACCCACTACCTTCAATGAGCAGTTCTTC. Protein: CASSLGAGGLPTTFNEQFF.

This clone occurred once. The V gene is TRBV6-5, the J gene TRBJ2-7; D is possibly TRBD2 (5 bases). Trimming stripped 6 bases from V and 6 bases from J, with 21 bases between. The CDR3 has 15 residues. The germline CDR1 and CDR2 sequences are MNHEY and SVGAGI. Written as DNA, the CDR3 is TGTGCCAGCAGACTTACGAGGACTTCCAGAACCGAGCAGTACTTC. Translating gives CASRLTRTSRTEQYF.

The chain is built from TRBV5-1 and TRBJ2-7; 9 bases match TRBD2. The length of the CDR3 is 20 residues. The germline V gene encodes CDR1 SGHRS and CDR2 YFSETQ. V was pared by 0 bases and J by 1 base, with 17 bases of the junction left unmatched. CDR3 sequence reads: CASSLGRGGVLRGLSYEQYF. The CDR3 DNA follows: TGCGCCAGCAGCTTGGGGCGGGGGGGCGTACTCCGGGGTCTATCCTACGAGCAGTACTTC.

The chain recombines TRBV5-1 with TRBJ1-5; 10 bases map to TRBD1. The germline V gene encodes CDR1 SGHRS and CDR2 YFSETQ. J lost 5 bases, V lost 1 base, and 3 bases had no gene match. The CDR3 contains 15 residues. As DNA, the CDR3 is TGCGCCAGCAGCTTGTGGACAGGGGGTGATCAGCCCCAGCATTTT. Its translation is CASSLWTGGDQPQHF.

The chain joins TRBV7-2 to TRBJ2-3; D may be TRBD1 (6 bases). Germline loops: CDR1 SGHTA, CDR2 FQGNSA. The CDR3 has 15 residues. With 5 bases removed from V and 4 bases from J, the gap between germline ends came to 16 bases. Here the CDR3 reads CASSPRQAWADTQYF. CDR3 coding DNA: TGTGCCAGCAGCCCTCGACAGGCCTGGGCAGATACGCAGTATTTT.

The chain links TRBV27 to TRBJ1-5, with 11 bases identical to TRBD1. J was trimmed by 4 bases and V by 3 bases; bases with no gene match: 2. Germline V CDR1 and CDR2: MNHEY, SMNVEV (reference sequence). This CDR3 comprises 15 residues. CDR3 coding DNA: TGTGCCAGCAGTTTTGGGACAGGGGGAAATCAGCCCCAGCATTTT. It is translated as CASSFGTGGNQPQHF.

This clone was found once. The genes are TRBV6-9 and TRBJ2-7; 7 nucleotides align to TRBD1. The length of the CDR3 is 14 residues. Germline loops: CDR1 MNHGY, CDR2 SVAAGI. V was pared by 6 bases and J by 6 bases, with 11 bases of the junction left unmatched. CDR3 coding DNA: TGTGCCAGCAGAGAAGACAGGGTTGGTCTCGAGCAGTACTTC. This sequence encodes CASREDRVGLEQYF.

This CDR3 is CAWSVQGHGYTF. DNA of the CDR3: TGTGCCTGGAGTGTGCAGGGCCATGGCTACACCTTC. The chain uses TRBV30 and TRBJ1-2, with D maybe TRBD1 (5 bases). Looked up from germline, CDR1 is GTSNPN and CDR2 is SVGIG (reference sequence). The CDR3 has 12 residues. The V end lost 0 bases, the J end lost 6 bases, and 8 bases lay between the germline ends.

The chain is built from TRBV7-8 and TRBJ1-3; TRBD1 aligns across 10 bases. This CDR3 is 14 amino acids long. J was trimmed by 6 bases and V by 4 bases; bases with no gene match: 3. Germline V gene sequence: CDR1 SGHVS, CDR2 FQNEAQ. CDR3 amino acids: CASSSGQGINTIYF. CDR3 nucleotides: TGTGCCAGCAGCTCGGGACAGGGGATAAACACCATATATTTT.

CDR3 region: CASSPLAGGPGDTQYF. The CDR3 DNA follows: TGTGCCAGCAGCCCACTAGCGGGGGGGCCGGGAGATACGCAGTATTTT. J is TRBJ2-3 and V is TRBV7-9; 13 bases are shared with TRBD2. The J segment lost 5 bases and the V segment lost 5 bases, leaving 7 bases of the junction unmatched. The CDR3 totals 16 residues. CDR1 SEHNR and CDR2 FQNEAQ come from the germline V gene (reference sequence).

This clone showed up just a few times. CDR3 nucleotides: TGTGCCAGCAGGGGACCCAGCAATCAGCCCCAGCATTTT. Translating it yields CASRGPSNQPQHF. V usage is TRBV2 and J usage is TRBJ1-5; weak D call: TRBD1 (5 bases). This CDR3 contains 13 residues. V gave up 6 bases and J gave up 1 base, with 7 bases separating them. Germline V gene sequence: CDR1 SNHLY, CDR2 FYNNEI.

The gene calls are TRBV20-1 and TRBJ1-1, with a weak D call TRBD1 (5 bases). Per the germline V gene, CDR1 is DFQATT and CDR2 is SNEGSKA (reference sequence). The germline V and J ends were trimmed by 3 bases and 8 bases, with 10 bases remaining between them. The CDR3 runs 11 residues. The CDR3 here is CSARAGPEAFF. DNA of the CDR3: TGCAGTGCTAGGGCAGGGCCCGAAGCTTTCTTT.

This clone was picked up one time. The chain uses TRBV11-2 and TRBJ2-3; TRBD2 matches 9 bases. CDR3 length: 16 amino acids. From germline, CDR1 is SGHAT and CDR2 FQNNGV. J was trimmed by 5 bases and V by 5 bases; bases with no gene match: 11. The CDR3 DNA reads as TGTGCCAGCAGCCCCTATAGCGGGGGCCAGGGAGATACGCAGTATTTT. Translated: CASSPYSGGQGDTQYF.

The chain combines TRBV7-6 with TRBJ2-7, with 8 bases aligning to TRBD2. The CDR3 covers 15 residues. Germline-derived CDR1 and CDR2 are SGHVS and FNYEAQ. V shed 3 bases, J shed 2 bases, and the junction held 6 bases outside the gene matches. The DNA for the CDR3 is TGTGCCAGCAGCTTCGGGACTAGTGGAACCTACGAGCAGTACTTC. Translation: CASSFGTSGTYEQYF. Supplemented by reference TRBV7-6 and TRBJ2-7, the full variable domain reads GAGVSQSPRYKVTKRGQDVALRCDPISGHVSLYWYRQALGQGPEFLTYFNYEAQQDKSGLPNDRFSAERPEGSISTLTIQRTEQRDSAMYRCASSFGTSGTYEQYFGPGTRLTVT.

This chain uses TRBV4-3 with TRBJ2-2, with 9 bases fitting TRBD1. Germline V gene lookup returns CDR1 LGHNA and CDR2 YSLEER. The J segment lost 5 bases and the V segment lost 1 base, leaving 11 bases of the junction unmatched. There are 18 residues in the CDR3. CDR3 bases: TGCGCCAGCAGCCAAGCCGCCCCGGGACAGGGAGGTACCGGGGAGCTGTTTTTT. Amino acids: CASSQAAPGQGGTGELFF.

In this sample, this clone turned up a few times. This rearrangement joins TRBV21-1 to TRBJ2-7. TRBV21-1 is a documented pseudogene. This CDR3 has 16 residues. CDR3 DNA sequence: TGTGCCAGCAGCAAAGGGAGTATGGGGTTCTCCTACGAGCAGTACTTC. It encodes CASSKGSMGFSYEQYF.

This chain links TRBV2 with TRBJ1-1; D call uncertain. The V end was cut by 7 bases, the J end by 0 bases, with 15 bases between. The CDR3 has 15 amino acids. Per germline, CDR1 SNHLY and CDR2 FYNNEI. In DNA form, the CDR3 reads TGTGCCAGCAAGAATCTACCAGGCATGAACACTGAAGCTTTCTTT. This codes for CASKNLPGMNTEAFF.